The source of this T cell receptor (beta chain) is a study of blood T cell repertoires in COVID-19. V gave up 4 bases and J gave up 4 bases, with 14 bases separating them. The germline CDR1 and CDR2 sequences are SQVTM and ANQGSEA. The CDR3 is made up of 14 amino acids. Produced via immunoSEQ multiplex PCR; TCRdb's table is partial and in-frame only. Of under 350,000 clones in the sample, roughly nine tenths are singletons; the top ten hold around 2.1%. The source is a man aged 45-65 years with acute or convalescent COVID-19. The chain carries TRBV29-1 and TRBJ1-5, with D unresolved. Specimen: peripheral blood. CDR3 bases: TGCAGCGTTGGAGCCTCAGGAGGGAATCAGCCCCAGCATTTT. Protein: CSVGASGGNQPQHF.